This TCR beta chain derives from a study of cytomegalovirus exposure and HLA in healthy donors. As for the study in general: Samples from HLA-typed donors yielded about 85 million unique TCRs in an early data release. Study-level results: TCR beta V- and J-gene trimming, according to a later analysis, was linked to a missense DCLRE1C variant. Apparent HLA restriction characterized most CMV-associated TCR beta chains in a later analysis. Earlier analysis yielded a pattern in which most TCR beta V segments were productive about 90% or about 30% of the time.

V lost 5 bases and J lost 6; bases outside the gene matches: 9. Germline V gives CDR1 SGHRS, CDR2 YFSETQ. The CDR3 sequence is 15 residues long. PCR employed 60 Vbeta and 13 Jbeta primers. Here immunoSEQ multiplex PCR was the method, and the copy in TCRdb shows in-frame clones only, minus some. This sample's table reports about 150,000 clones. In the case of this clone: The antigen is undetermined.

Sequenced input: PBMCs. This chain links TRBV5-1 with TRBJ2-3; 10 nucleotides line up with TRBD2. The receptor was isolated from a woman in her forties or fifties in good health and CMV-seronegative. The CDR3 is CASSTIAGGTDTQYF. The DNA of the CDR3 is TGCGCCAGCAGTACCATAGCGGGGGGTACGGATACGCAGTATTTT.